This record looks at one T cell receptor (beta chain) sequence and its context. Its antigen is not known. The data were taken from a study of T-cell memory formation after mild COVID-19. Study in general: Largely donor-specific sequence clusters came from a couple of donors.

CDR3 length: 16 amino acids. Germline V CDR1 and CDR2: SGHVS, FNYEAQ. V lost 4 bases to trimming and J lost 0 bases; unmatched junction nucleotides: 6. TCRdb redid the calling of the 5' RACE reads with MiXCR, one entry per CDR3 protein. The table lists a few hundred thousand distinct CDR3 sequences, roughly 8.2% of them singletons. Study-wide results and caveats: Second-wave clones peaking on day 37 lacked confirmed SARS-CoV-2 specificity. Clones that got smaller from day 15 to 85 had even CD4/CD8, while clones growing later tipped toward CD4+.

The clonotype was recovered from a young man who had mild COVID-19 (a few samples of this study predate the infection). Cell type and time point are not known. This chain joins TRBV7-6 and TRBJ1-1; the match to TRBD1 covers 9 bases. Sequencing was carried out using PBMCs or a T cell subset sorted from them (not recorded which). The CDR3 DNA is TGTGCCAGCAGCTCCGGGACAGGGATGATGAACACTGAAGCTTTCTTT. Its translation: CASSSGTGMMNTEAFF.